This T cell receptor (beta chain) was sequenced during a study of T cell responses to AZD1222 COVID-19 vaccine. Per the germline V gene, CDR1 is SGHNT and CDR2 is YENEEA. The CDR3 is 14 residues long. Trimming at V came to 4 bases and at J to 3 bases, leaving 2 bases not matched to a gene. TCRdb's table, derived via immunoSEQ multiplex PCR, lists solely in-frame clones and lacks some. The sample has 90,000 to 100,000 clones; less than 90% are singletons. V is TRBV11-3 and J is TRBJ1-1, with 10 bases that match TRBD1. Sequences were derived from peripheral blood, sampled on day 0 of AZD1222 vaccination. The TCR sequence derives from an adult in good health. CDR3 sequence (DNA): TGTGCCAGCAGCTCAGGACAGGGGGACACTGAAGCTTTCTTT. Translation gives CASSSGQGDTEAFF.